One and the same sample provided the 10 T cell receptor beta chains below, sequenced in a study of T cell responses to AZD1222 COVID-19 vaccine. Measured with immunoSEQ multiplex PCR; TCRdb has only the in-frame clones, and not every one. Of 100,000 to 120,000 clones listed, about 85% are singletons. The material sequenced was peripheral blood, taken on day 0 of AZD1222 vaccination. Source of these receptors: an adult in good health.

This clone was seen once. J is TRBJ1-4 and V is TRBV15; D may be TRBD1 (5 bases). The germline CDR1 and CDR2 sequences are LNHNV and YYDKDF (reference sequence). The CDR3 has 18 amino acids. With 2 bases removed from V and 7 bases from J, the gap between germline ends came to 23 bases. The CDR3 DNA is TGTGCCACCAGCAGAACCAAGCTTATAGGGGACGGAACTGAAAAACTGTTTTTT. Translated, it gives CATSRTKLIGDGTEKLFF.

The chain has TRBV6-4 and TRBJ1-2, with D unresolved. The V gene lost 5 bases and the J gene lost 6 bases, with 19 bases spanning the gap. CDR1 and CDR2 (germline): MRHNA, SNTAGT. This CDR3 is 15 amino acids long. The CDR3 nucleotides are TGTGCCAGCAGTCCTCTCCCCGGGAGGATGGATGGCTACACCTTC. Translated: CASSPLPGRMDGYTF.

J is TRBJ1-1 and V is TRBV6-1, with D possibly matching TRBD1 (6 bases). V shed 3 bases and J shed 2 bases, with 16 bases lying between them. Germline lookup yields CDR1 MNHNS and CDR2 SASEGT. This CDR3 contains 16 residues. CDR3 protein: CASSDGGRRLNTEAFF. In DNA form, the CDR3 reads TGTGCCAGCAGTGACGGGGGGCGGAGGTTAAACACTGAAGCTTTCTTT.

V usage is TRBV10-3 and J usage is TRBJ1-4; 8 nucleotides align to TRBD1. CDR3 size: 13 residues. The germline CDR1 and CDR2 sequences are ENHRY and SYGVKD. V was clipped by 10 bases and J by 4 bases; unmatched bases: 5. CDR3 amino acids: CASGTGVNEKLFF. Here the CDR3 DNA reads TGTGCCAGCGGGACAGGCGTTAATGAAAAACTGTTTTTT.

This sequence joins TRBV10-3 and TRBJ2-5; the D gene is possibly TRBD1 (6 bases). With 3 bases removed from V and 5 bases from J, the gap between germline ends came to 13 bases. CDR1 is ENHRY, CDR2 SYGVKD, per germline. CDR3 size: 14 residues. CDR3 DNA: TGTGCCATCAGTGATTCACAGGGCTGGGAGACCCAGTACTTC. The encoded protein is CAISDSQGWETQYF.

CDR3 DNA sequence: TGTGCCAGCAGCTCGGCTAGCGGGAGACGGGCAGATACGCAGTATTTT. Its protein product is CASSSASGRRADTQYF. The chain uses TRBV7-2 and TRBJ2-3; 10 nucleotides align to TRBD2. The CDR3 sequence is 16 residues long. V dropped 4 bases and J dropped 4; count of bases not matched to a gene: 8. Looked up from germline, CDR1 is SGHTA and CDR2 is FQGNSA.

V usage is TRBV27 and J usage is TRBJ1-3; D unresolved. CDR1 is MNHEY and CDR2 is SMNVEV in the germline V gene (reference sequence). V lost 1 base and J 0 bases, leaving 4 bases between the germline ends. This CDR3 is 14 amino acids long. The CDR3: CASSLLGSGNTIYF. CDR3 nucleotides: TGTGCCAGCAGTTTATTGGGCTCTGGAAACACCATATATTTT.

In DNA form, the CDR3 reads TGTGCCAGCAGCCAAAGGTCGTTCGAGCAGTACTTC. The encoded protein is CASSQRSFEQYF. The chain recombines TRBV3-1 (or the pseudogene TRBV3-2) with TRBJ2-7, with no clear D. V shed 2 bases and J shed 6 bases, with 8 bases lying between them. The CDR3 runs 12 residues. The germline gives CDR1 LGHDT, CDR2 YNNKEL (reference sequence).

The chain joins TRBV5-6 to TRBJ2-7, with 8 positions matching TRBD2. Trimming took 0 bases from V and 4 from J; bases not matched to a gene: 3. CDR3 size: 14 residues. Germline V gene sequence: CDR1 SGHDT, CDR2 YYEEEE. The CDR3 DNA is TGTGCCAGCAGCTTGGGGAGCGGGAGTTACGAGCAGTACTTC. Its protein is CASSLGSGSYEQYF.

In this sample, this clone turned up once. This chain connects TRBV5-1 to TRBJ1-4, with 9 bases fitting TRBD1. Trimming removed 5 bases from V and 9 bases from J; junction bases left unmatched: 14. The germline CDR1 and CDR2 sequences are SGHRS and YFSETQ. The CDR3 spans 16 residues. The CDR3 sequence is CASRRVGTGSFQKLFF. CDR3 nucleotides: TGCGCCAGCAGGCGAGTCGGGACAGGGAGTTTTCAAAAACTGTTTTTT.